This TCR beta chain emerged from a study of response to subunit inactivated influenza vaccine. The germline V gene encodes CDR1 SGHVS and CDR2 FQNEAQ. Between the trimmed V and J ends, which lost 4 bases and 4 bases, there was a span of 14 bases. This CDR3 region has 14 residues. Study-level findings and limits: That few new T cells are recruited by each seasonal influenza vaccination was the authors' suggestion.

This clonotype was observed a few times. The target antigen is unknown. TCRdb passed the RT-PCR reads through MiXCR, listing each CDR3 protein once. The data contain about 530,000 distinct CDR3 sequences, 10% to 15% of them seen just once; the ten biggest clones take up 10% to 15%. The rearrangement joins TRBV7-8 to TRBJ2-7; D remains ambiguous. This clonotype was sampled from a man over 45 who received an inactivated influenza vaccine. Material: PBMCs from blood, obtained roughly 46 days after vaccination. This CDR3 is CASSSPLERYEQYF. Written as DNA, the CDR3 is TGTGCCAGCAGCTCCCCCTTAGAGAGATACGAGCAGTACTTC.